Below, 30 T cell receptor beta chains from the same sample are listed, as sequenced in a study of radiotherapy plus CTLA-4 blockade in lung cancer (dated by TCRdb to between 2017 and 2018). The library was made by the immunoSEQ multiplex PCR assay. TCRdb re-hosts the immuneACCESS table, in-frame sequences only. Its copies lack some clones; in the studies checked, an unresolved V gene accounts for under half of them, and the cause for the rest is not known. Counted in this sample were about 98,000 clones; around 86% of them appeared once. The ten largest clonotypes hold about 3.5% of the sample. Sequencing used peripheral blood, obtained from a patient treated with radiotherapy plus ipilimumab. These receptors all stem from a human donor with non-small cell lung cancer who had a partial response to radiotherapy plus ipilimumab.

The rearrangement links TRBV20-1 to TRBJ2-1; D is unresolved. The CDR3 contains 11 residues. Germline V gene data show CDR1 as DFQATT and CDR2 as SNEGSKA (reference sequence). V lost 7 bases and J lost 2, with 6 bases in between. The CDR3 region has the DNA TGCAGTGTAGAGCCCTACAATGAGCAGTTCTTC. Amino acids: CSVEPYNEQFF.

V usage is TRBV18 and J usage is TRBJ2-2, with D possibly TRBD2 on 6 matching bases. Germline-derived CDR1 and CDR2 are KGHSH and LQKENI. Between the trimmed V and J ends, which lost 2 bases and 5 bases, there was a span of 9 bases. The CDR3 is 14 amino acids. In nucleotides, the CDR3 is TGTGCCAGCTCACCAACCAGCGGGACCGGGGAGCTGTTTTTT. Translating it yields CASSPTSGTGELFF. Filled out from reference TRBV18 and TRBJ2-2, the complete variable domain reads NAGVMQNPRHLVRRRGQEARLRCSPMKGHSHVYWYRQLPEEGLKFMVYLQKENIIDESGMPKERFSAEFPKEGPSILRIQQVVRGDSAAYFCASSPTSGTGELFFGEGSRLTVL.

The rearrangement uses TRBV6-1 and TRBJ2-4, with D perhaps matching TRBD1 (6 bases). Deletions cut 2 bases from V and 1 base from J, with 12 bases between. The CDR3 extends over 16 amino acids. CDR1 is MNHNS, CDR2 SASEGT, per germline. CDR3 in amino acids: CASSENTGKAKNIQYF. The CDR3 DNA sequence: TGTGCCAGCAGTGAAAATACAGGGAAGGCCAAAAACATTCAGTACTTC.

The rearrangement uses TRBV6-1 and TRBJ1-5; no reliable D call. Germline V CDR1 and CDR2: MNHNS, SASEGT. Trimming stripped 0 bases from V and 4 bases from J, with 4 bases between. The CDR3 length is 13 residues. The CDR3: CASSEANNQPQHF. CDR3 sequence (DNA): TGTGCCAGCAGTGAAGCCAATAATCAGCCCCAGCATTTT.

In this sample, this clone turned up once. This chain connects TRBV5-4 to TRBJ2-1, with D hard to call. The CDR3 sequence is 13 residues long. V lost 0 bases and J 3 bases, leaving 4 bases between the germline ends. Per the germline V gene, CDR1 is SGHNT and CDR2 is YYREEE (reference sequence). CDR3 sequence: CASSLDNYNEQFF. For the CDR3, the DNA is TGTGCCAGCAGCTTGGACAACTACAATGAGCAGTTCTTC. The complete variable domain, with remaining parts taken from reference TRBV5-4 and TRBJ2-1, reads ETGVTQSPTHLIKTRGQQVTLRCSSQSGHNTVSWYQQALGQGPQFIFQYYREEENGRGNFPPRFSGLQFPNYSSELNVNALELDDSALYLCASSLDNYNEQFFGPGTRLTVL.

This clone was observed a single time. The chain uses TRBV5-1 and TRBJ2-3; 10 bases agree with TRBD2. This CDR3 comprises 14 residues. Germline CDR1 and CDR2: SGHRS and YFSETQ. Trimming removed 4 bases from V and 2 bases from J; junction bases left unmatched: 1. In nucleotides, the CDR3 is TGCGCCAGCAGCAGCGGGAGGGCCACAGATACGCAGTATTTT. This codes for CASSSGRATDTQYF.

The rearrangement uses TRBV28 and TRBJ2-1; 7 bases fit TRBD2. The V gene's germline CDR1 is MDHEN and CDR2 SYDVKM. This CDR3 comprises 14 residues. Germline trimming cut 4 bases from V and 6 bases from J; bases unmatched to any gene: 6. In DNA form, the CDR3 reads TGTGCCAGCAGTTCTCTACTAGCGCTCAATGAGCAGTTCTTC. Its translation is CASSSLLALNEQFF.

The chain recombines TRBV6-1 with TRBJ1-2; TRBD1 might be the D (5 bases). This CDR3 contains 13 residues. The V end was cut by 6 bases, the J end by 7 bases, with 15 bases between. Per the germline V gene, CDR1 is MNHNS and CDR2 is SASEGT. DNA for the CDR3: TGTGCCAGCAGGCCTTCCCAGGGAGGTGGCTACACCTTC. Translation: CASRPSQGGGYTF.

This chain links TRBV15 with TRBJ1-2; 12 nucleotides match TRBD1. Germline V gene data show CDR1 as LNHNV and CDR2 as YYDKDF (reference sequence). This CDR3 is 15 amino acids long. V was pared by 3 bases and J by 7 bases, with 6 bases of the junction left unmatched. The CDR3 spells CATSRRGQGAGGYTF. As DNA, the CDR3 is TGTGCCACCAGCAGGCGGGGACAGGGGGCAGGTGGCTACACCTTC.

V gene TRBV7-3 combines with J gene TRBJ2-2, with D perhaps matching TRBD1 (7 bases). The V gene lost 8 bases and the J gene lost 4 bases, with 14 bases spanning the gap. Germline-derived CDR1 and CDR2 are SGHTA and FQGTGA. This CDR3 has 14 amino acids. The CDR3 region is CASGQGGTTGELFF. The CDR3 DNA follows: TGTGCCAGCGGCCAGGGGGGTACCACCGGGGAGCTGTTTTTT.

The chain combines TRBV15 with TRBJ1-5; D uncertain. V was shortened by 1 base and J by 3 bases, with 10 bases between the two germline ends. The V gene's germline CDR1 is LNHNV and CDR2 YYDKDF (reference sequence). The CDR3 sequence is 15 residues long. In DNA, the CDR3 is TGTGCCACCAGCAGAGGATCCAGATTCAATCAGCCCCAGCATTTT. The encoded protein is CATSRGSRFNQPQHF.

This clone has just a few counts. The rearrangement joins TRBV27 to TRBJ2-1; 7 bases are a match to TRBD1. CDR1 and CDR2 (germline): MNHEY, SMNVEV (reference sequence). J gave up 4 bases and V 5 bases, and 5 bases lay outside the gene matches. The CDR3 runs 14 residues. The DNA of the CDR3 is TGTGCCAGCAGTCCCACGACAGGGTACAATGAGCAGTTCTTC. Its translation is CASSPTTGYNEQFF.

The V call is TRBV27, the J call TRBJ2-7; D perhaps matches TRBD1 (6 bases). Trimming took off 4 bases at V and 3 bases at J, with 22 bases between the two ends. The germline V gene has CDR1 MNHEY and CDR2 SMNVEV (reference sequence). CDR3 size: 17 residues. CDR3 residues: CASSSIARWGRIYEQYF. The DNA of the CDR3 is TGTGCCAGCAGTTCAATAGCCCGCTGGGGGCGCATCTACGAGCAGTACTTC.

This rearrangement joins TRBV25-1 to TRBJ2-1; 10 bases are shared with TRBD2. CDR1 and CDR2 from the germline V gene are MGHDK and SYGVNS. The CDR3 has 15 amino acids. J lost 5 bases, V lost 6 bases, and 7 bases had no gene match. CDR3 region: CASRTSGIRDNEQFF. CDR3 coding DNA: TGTGCCAGCAGAACTAGCGGGATAAGGGACAATGAGCAGTTCTTC.

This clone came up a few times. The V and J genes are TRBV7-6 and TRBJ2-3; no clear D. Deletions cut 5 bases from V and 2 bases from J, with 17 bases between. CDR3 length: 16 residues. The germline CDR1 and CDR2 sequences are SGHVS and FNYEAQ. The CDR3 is CASSPPPTQVTDTQYF. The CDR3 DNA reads TGTGCCAGCAGCCCACCCCCTACGCAGGTCACAGATACGCAGTATTTT.

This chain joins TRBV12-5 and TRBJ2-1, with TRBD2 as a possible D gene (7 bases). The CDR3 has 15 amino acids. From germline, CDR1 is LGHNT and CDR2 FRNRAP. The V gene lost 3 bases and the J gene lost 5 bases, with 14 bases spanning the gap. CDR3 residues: CASGLGGGYNNEQFF. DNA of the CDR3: TGTGCTAGTGGTTTAGGGGGGGGGTATAACAATGAGCAGTTCTTC.

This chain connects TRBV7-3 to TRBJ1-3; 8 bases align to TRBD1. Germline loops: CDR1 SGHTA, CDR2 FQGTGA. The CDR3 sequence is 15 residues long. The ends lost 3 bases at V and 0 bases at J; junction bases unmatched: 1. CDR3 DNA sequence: TGTGCCAGCAGCTTTACAGGGGGCTCTGGAAACACCATATATTTT. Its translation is CASSFTGGSGNTIYF.

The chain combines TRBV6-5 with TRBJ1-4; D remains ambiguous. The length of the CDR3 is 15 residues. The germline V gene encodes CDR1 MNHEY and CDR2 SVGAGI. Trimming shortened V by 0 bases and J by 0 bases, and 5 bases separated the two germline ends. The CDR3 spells CASSYSPATNEKLFF. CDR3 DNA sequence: TGTGCCAGCAGTTACTCGCCAGCAACTAATGAAAAACTGTTTTTT.

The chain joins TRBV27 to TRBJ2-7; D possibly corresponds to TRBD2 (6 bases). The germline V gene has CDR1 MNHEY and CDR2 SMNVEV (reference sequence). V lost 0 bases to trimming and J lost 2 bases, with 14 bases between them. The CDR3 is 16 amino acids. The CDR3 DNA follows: TGTGCCAGCAGTTTATCGACGCTAGCGCTACCCTACGAGCAGTACTTC. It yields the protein CASSLSTLALPYEQYF.

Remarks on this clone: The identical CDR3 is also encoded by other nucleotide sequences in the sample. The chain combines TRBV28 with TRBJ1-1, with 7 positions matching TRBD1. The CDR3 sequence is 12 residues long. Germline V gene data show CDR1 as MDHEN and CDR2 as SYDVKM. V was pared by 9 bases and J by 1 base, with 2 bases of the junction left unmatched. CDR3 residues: CASRDRNTEAFF. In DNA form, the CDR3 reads TGTGCCAGTCGGGACAGGAACACTGAAGCTTTCTTT.

CDR3 sequence (DNA): TGTGCCAGCAGCCTACTCTCACAAGAGACCCAGTACTTC. This codes for CASSLLSQETQYF. V usage is TRBV27 and J usage is TRBJ2-5, with D uncertain. Germline V gene lookup returns CDR1 MNHEY and CDR2 SMNVEV (reference sequence). With 6 bases removed from V and 2 bases from J, the gap between germline ends came to 10 bases. CDR3 length equals 13 residues.

The CDR3 loop reads CASRPTGDPHNEQFF. CDR3 bases: TGCGCCAGCAGACCTACAGGGGACCCCCACAATGAGCAGTTCTTC. The chain is built from TRBV5-1 and TRBJ2-1, with 7 bases lining up with TRBD1. This CDR3 has 15 amino acids. V shed 5 bases and J 5 bases; nucleotides not matched to a gene: 10. Per the germline V gene, CDR1 is SGHRS and CDR2 is YFSETQ.

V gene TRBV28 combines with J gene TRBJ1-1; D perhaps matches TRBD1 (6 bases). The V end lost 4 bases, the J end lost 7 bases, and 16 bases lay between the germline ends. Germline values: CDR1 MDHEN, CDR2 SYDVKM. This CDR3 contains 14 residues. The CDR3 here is CASSSGQRVGEAFF. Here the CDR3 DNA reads TGTGCCAGCAGTTCCGGACAGAGGGTGGGTGAAGCTTTCTTT.

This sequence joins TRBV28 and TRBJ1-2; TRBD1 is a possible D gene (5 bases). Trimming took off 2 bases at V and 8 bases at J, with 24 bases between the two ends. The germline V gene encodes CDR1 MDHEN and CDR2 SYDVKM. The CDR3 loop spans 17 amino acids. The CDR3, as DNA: TGTGCCAGCAGTTTAGAAGGGCGGGGGGGACCCGTCGAGGGCTACACCTTC. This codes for CASSLEGRGGPVEGYTF.

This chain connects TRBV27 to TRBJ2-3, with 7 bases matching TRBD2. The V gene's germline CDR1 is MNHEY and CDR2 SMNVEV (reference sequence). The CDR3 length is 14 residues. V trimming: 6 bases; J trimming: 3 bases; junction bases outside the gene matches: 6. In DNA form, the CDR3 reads TGTGCCAGCAGGAGACTAGCATTAACAGATACGCAGTATTTT. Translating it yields CASRRLALTDTQYF.

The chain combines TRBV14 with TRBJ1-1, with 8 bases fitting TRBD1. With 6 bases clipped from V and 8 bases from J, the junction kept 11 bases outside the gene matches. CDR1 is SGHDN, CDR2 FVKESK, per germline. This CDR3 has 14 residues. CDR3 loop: CASRPRRDRSEAFF. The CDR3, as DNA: TGTGCCAGCAGGCCAAGAAGGGACAGGTCGGAAGCTTTCTTT.

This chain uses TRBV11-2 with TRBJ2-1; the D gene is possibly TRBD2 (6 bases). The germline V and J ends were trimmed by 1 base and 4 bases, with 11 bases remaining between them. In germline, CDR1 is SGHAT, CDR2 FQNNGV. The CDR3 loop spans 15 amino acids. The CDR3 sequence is CASSLGGVGYNEQFF. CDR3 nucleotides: TGTGCCAGCAGCTTAGGGGGGGTGGGGTACAATGAGCAGTTCTTC.

The CDR3 nucleotides are TGTGCCAGCAGTGAAAGGGGACAGTCGACTGAAGCTTTCTTT. Protein sequence: CASSERGQSTEAFF. This chain connects TRBV2 to TRBJ1-1; 7 nucleotides match TRBD1. Trimming took 2 bases from V and 5 from J; bases not matched to a gene: 5. The germline CDR1 and CDR2 sequences are SNHLY and FYNNEI. The CDR3 runs 14 residues.

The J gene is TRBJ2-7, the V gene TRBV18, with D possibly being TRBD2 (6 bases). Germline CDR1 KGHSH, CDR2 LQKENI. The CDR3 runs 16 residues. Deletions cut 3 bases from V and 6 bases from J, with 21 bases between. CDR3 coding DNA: TGTGCCAGCTCACCCAATGCCGACGGGGGAGCAGGCGAGCAGTACTTC. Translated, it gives CASSPNADGGAGEQYF.

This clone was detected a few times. CDR3 bases: TGTGCCAGCAGCCCCCCGGCTCGGAGGGGAGAGCAGTACTTC. The encoded protein is CASSPPARRGEQYF. This chain links TRBV5-5 with TRBJ2-7, with D perhaps TRBD2 (6 bases). The germline V and J ends were trimmed by 4 bases and 7 bases, with 18 bases remaining between them. This CDR3 is 14 amino acids long. Germline V gene lookup returns CDR1 SGHKS and CDR2 YYEKEE (reference sequence).